Shown below are 9 T cell receptor beta chains from a single sample sequenced in a study of T-cell reconstitution after alpha-beta-depleted transplantation in children. Molecular barcoding with unique molecular identifiers was used for the TCRbeta library. Each CDR3 protein gets one entry after TCRdb re-called the PCR reads with MiXCR. The sample contains around 600,000 distinct CDR3 sequences, approximately 16% of which appear only once. The material was PBMCs from the stem cell graft donor, obtained from the stem cell graft. The receptors originated from a human donor who donated a stem cell graft to a child with acute myeloid leukemia.

This clonotype was observed a few times. V usage is TRBV20-1 and J usage is TRBJ2-5, with TRBD1 matching over 7 bases. The V segment lost 6 bases and the J segment 5 bases; nucleotides outside the gene matches: 9. Germline V gene data show CDR1 as DFQATT and CDR2 as SNEGSKA (reference sequence). This CDR3 is 13 amino acids long. DNA of the CDR3: TGCAGTGCATGGGACAGCCCGGCGGAGACCCAGTACTTC. It encodes CSAWDSPAETQYF.

J is TRBJ2-1 and V is TRBV5-1, with a tentative D call TRBD2 (6 bases). Trimming cost V 0 bases and J 9 bases, with 10 bases left between them. Germline assignment: CDR1 SGHRS and CDR2 YFSETQ. The CDR3 totals 13 residues. This CDR3 reads CASSLASAIEQFF. As DNA, the CDR3 is TGCGCCAGCAGCTTGGCTAGCGCAATTGAGCAGTTCTTC.

The J gene is TRBJ2-6, the V gene TRBV18; D unresolved. This CDR3 has 18 amino acids. Germline V lookup: CDR1 KGHSH, CDR2 LQKENI. The ends were cut back, 1 base at V and 1 base at J, with 14 bases in the middle. Written as DNA, the CDR3 is TGTGCCAGCTCACCACGGCATATTGCTCCGTCTGGGGCCAACGTCCTGACTTTC. This codes for CASSPRHIAPSGANVLTF.

The chain combines TRBV4-3 with TRBJ2-5; no clear D gene. Trimming cost V 0 bases and J 1 base, with 18 bases left between them. This CDR3 contains 18 residues. Germline-derived CDR1 and CDR2 are LGHNA and YSLEER. CDR3 DNA: TGCGCCAGCAGCCAAGATCCGGTGACGGCATATCCCCAAGAGACCCAGTACTTC. Protein product: CASSQDPVTAYPQETQYF.

This clonotype was seen at least ten times. The chain recombines TRBV27 with TRBJ1-1, with D possibly matching TRBD1 (5 bases). Germline values: CDR1 MNHEY, CDR2 SMNVEV (reference sequence). V lost 9 bases, J lost 3 bases, and 8 bases lay in between. The CDR3 covers 11 residues. CDR3 nucleotides: TGTGCCAGTACAGGCTACACTGAAGCTTTCTTT. It is translated as CASTGYTEAFF.

This clonotype was picked up many times. The chain employs TRBV20-1 and TRBJ2-3; 7 nucleotides match TRBD1. Germline V gives CDR1 DFQATT, CDR2 SNEGSKA (reference sequence). CDR3 length: 16 residues. J lost 3 bases, V lost 0 bases, and 9 bases had no gene match. The CDR3 DNA reads TGCAGTGCTAGAGATCAAACAGGGGATCGGACAGATACGCAGTATTTT. Translation: CSARDQTGDRTDTQYF.

The V call is TRBV28, the J call TRBJ2-1, with D perhaps TRBD1 or TRBD2 (5 bases each). There are 17 residues in the CDR3. Per the germline V gene, CDR1 is MDHEN and CDR2 is SYDVKM. V lost 6 bases to trimming and J lost 0 bases, with 18 bases between them. The CDR3 region has the DNA TGTGCCAGCAGGACTGTCTCGGGGCTCCTCTCCTACAATGAGCAGTTCTTC. Translated: CASRTVSGLLSYNEQFF.

The V and J genes are TRBV7-9 and TRBJ2-7; 10 bases match TRBD1. This CDR3 is built from 16 residues. V trimming: 2 bases; J trimming: 7 bases; junction bases outside the gene matches: 11. Germline V gene sequence: CDR1 SEHNR, CDR2 FQNEAQ (reference sequence). The CDR3 nucleotides are TGTGCCAGCAGCTTATCTGGGACAGGGGCCCAGGGGGAGCAGTACGTC. Encoded protein: CASSLSGTGAQGEQYV.

There are many counts of this clonotype. The chain uses TRBV20-1 and TRBJ1-1; D is uncertain. The CDR3 is 11 amino acids. Trimming took 5 bases from V and 6 from J, leaving 10 bases between them. Germline V gene lookup returns CDR1 DFQATT and CDR2 SNEGSKA (reference sequence). The CDR3 here is CSAPEGPEAFF. The CDR3 region has the DNA TGCAGTGCTCCCGAGGGCCCTGAAGCTTTCTTT.